This T cell receptor (beta chain) is from a study of blood T cell repertoires in COVID-19. Across the whole study: Spain, Italy and the United States supplied samples that represented acute and convalescent COVID-19.

Germline V gene lookup returns CDR1 SGHTA and CDR2 FQGTGA. This CDR3 is built from 15 residues. V lost 2 bases to trimming and J lost 5 bases; unmatched junction nucleotides: 5. Measured with immunoSEQ multiplex PCR; TCRdb has only the in-frame clones, and not every one. The data contain about 200,000 clones, approximately 90% of them singletons. V is TRBV7-3 and J is TRBJ2-1, with 8 bases aligning to TRBD2. The TCR was taken from a man older than 75 with acute or convalescent COVID-19. Sequencing was done on a sample of peripheral blood. As DNA, the CDR3 is TGTGCCAGCAGCTTAGGCGGGAGGACGGACAATGAGCAGTTCTTC. This translates into CASSLGGRTDNEQFF.